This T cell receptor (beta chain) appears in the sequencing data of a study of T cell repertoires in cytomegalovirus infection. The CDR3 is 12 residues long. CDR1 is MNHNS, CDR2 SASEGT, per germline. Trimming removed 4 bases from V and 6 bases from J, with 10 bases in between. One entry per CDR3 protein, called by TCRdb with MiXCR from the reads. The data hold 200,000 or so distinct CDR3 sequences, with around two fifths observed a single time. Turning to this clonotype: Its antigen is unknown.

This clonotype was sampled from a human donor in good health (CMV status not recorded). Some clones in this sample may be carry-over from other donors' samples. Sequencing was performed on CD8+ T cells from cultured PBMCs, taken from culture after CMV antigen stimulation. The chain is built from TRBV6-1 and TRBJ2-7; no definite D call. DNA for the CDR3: TGTGCCAGCAGTGGATTGGGCGTCGAGCAGTACTTC. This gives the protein CASSGLGVEQYF.